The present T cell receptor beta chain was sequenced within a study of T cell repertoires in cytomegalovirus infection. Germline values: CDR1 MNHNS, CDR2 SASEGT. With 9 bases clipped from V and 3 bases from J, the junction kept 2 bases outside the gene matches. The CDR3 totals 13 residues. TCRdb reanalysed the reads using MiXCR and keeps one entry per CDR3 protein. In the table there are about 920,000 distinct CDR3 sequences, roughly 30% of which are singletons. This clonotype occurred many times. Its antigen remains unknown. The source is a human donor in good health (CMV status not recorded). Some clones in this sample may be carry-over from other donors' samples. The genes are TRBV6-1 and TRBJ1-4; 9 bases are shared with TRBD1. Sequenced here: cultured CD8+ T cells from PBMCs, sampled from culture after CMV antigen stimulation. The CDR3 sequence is CASTGGSNEKLFF. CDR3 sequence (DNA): TGTGCCAGTACAGGGGGCTCTAATGAAAAACTGTTTTTT.